Shown below are 21 T cell receptor beta chains from a single sample sequenced in a study of control samples from healthy donors and cancer patients. Profiling relied on immunoSEQ multiplex PCR, and the TCRdb table lists in-frame clones only, not all of them. The sample comprises 130,000 or so clones, 85% to 95% of which are singletons, and about an eighth rests with the top ten. Sequenced input: blood. The receptors stem from a man aged 35-49 years in good health.

The chain joins TRBV7-9 to TRBJ1-2; the D is unclear. The CDR3 extends over 12 amino acids. Germline values: CDR1 SEHNR, CDR2 FQNEAQ (reference sequence). V was clipped by 2 bases and J by 7 bases, with 8 bases between them. The CDR3 spells CASSLMSPGYTF. For the CDR3, the DNA is TGTGCCAGCAGCTTAATGAGTCCTGGCTACACCTTC.

The chain links TRBV6-2 or TRBV6-3 to TRBJ1-1; D unresolved. The ends were cut back, 2 bases at V and 3 bases at J, with 10 bases in the middle. This CDR3 is built from 14 residues. Germline assignment: CDR1 MNHEY and CDR2 SVGEGT. This CDR3 reads CASSYGRPYTEAFF. The CDR3 region has the DNA TGTGCCAGCAGTTACGGGCGCCCTTACACTGAAGCTTTCTTT.

This sequence joins TRBV29-1 and TRBJ1-5, with D maybe TRBD1 (5 bases). Germline values: CDR1 SQVTM, CDR2 ANQGSEA. CDR3 length: 13 amino acids. V was shortened by 2 bases and J by 3 bases, with 8 bases between the two germline ends. CDR3 bases: TGCAGCGTTGAACCGGGGACCAATCAGCCCCAGCATTTT. Protein: CSVEPGTNQPQHF.

Details on this clone: The sample carries other DNA sequences with the same CDR3. The V and J genes are TRBV9 and TRBJ1-4; D uncertain. This CDR3 comprises 15 residues. The germline V and J ends were trimmed by 0 bases and 1 base, with 7 bases remaining between them. Germline assignment: CDR1 SGDLS and CDR2 YYNGEE. CDR3 in DNA: TGTGCCAGCAGCGTAGGAGGTAGAACTAATGAAAAACTGTTTTTT. The encoded protein is CASSVGGRTNEKLFF.

This chain uses TRBV5-1 with TRBJ2-3; perhaps TRBD2 as D (5 bases). The germline V and J ends were trimmed by 5 bases and 6 bases, with 19 bases remaining between them. CDR3 length equals 15 residues. Germline V gene lookup returns CDR1 SGHRS and CDR2 YFSETQ. CDR3 sequence reads: CASRPGSNPVDTQYF. The CDR3 DNA reads TGCGCCAGCAGGCCGGGATCAAACCCTGTGGATACGCAGTATTTT.

The J gene is TRBJ2-5, the V gene TRBV7-9; no firm D call. This CDR3 spans 14 amino acids. Germline CDR1 SEHNR, CDR2 FQNEAQ (reference sequence). Between the trimmed V and J ends, which lost 2 bases and 0 bases, there was a span of 7 bases. CDR3 bases: TGTGCCAGCAGCTTACTTCCCCACCAAGAGACCCAGTACTTC. It yields the protein CASSLLPHQETQYF. The entire variable domain, with the rest obtained from reference TRBV7-9 and TRBJ2-5, is as follows: DTGVSQNPRHKITKRGQNVTFRCDPISEHNRLYWYRQTLGQGPEFLTYFQNEAQLEKSRLLSDRFSAERPKGSFSTLEIQRTEQGDSAMYLCASSLLPHQETQYFGPGTRLLVL.

The rearrangement joins TRBV19 to TRBJ2-1; D is undetermined. The germline gives CDR1 LNHDA, CDR2 SQIVND (reference sequence). The CDR3 is 13 residues long. Trimming shortened V by 3 bases and J by 4 bases, and 7 bases separated the two germline ends. The CDR3 reads CASSITGYNEQFF. The CDR3 bases are TGTGCCAGTAGTATTACTGGGTACAATGAGCAGTTCTTC.

The sample holds a few counts of this clone. The CDR3 nucleotides read TGTGCCAGCAGCTTAGGAGTTACCTCTGGAAACACCATATATTTT. Protein: CASSLGVTSGNTIYF. The chain joins TRBV7-8 to TRBJ1-3; D not certain. The V end lost 1 base, the J end lost 0 bases, and 7 bases lay between the germline ends. Germline values: CDR1 SGHVS, CDR2 FQNEAQ. The CDR3 spans 15 residues.

The V gene is TRBV4-1, the J gene TRBJ1-2; no clear D. The CDR3 extends over 14 amino acids. Germline V gene data show CDR1 as MGHRA and CDR2 as YSYEKL. The ends were cut back, 0 bases at V and 4 bases at J, with 9 bases in the middle. CDR3 coding DNA: TGCGCCAGCAGCCAAGAAGGGTTTGCCTATGGCTACACCTTC. Amino acid sequence: CASSQEGFAYGYTF.

The genes are TRBV29-1 and TRBJ2-1; TRBD2 aligns across 10 bases. The CDR3 length is 12 residues. The germline V gene has CDR1 SQVTM and CDR2 ANQGSEA. The V segment lost 7 bases and the J segment 6 bases; nucleotides outside the gene matches: 3. The DNA for the CDR3 is TGCAGCGCGCAGCGGGGGGGCAATGAGCAGTTCTTC. Translation gives CSAQRGGNEQFF.

This chain links TRBV4-1 with TRBJ2-3, with 8 bases that match TRBD1. V was pared by 4 bases and J by 6 bases, with 9 bases of the junction left unmatched. Germline-derived CDR1 and CDR2 are MGHRA and YSYEKL. There are 15 residues in the CDR3. In DNA form, the CDR3 reads TGCGCCAGCAGCCTGATACAGGGGGTCGGGGATACGCAGTATTTT. Its translation: CASSLIQGVGDTQYF.

The V gene is TRBV6-1, the J gene TRBJ1-5; 10 bases fit TRBD1. From germline, CDR1 is MNHNS and CDR2 SASEGT. The CDR3 contains 18 residues. Losses at the gene ends were 3 bases for V and 0 bases for J; bases not matched to a gene: 8. The CDR3 nucleotides are TGTGCCAGCAGTGATTTGGGACAGGGGAGGAGTAGCAATCAGCCCCAGCATTTT. This codes for CASSDLGQGRSSNQPQHF.

V usage is TRBV7-2 and J usage is TRBJ1-1, with D possibly matching TRBD1 (6 bases). V was cut by 6 bases and J by 0 bases, with 11 bases left in between. The CDR3 contains 14 residues. Germline V gene data show CDR1 as SGHTA and CDR2 as FQGNSA. The CDR3 nucleotides are TGTGCCAGCAGAAGGGACAACCTGAACACTGAAGCTTTCTTT. This codes for CASRRDNLNTEAFF.

This clone has only one observation. The chain combines TRBV19 with TRBJ1-1; D perhaps matches TRBD1 (6 bases). The V and J ends lost 6 bases and 1 base respectively, with 9 bases between them. Per the germline V gene, CDR1 is LNHDA and CDR2 is SQIVND (reference sequence). There are 13 residues in the CDR3. In DNA form, the CDR3 reads TGTGCCAGTAGGAGGGGGGCGAACACTGAAGCTTTCTTT. Protein product: CASRRGANTEAFF.

The gene calls are TRBV24-1 and TRBJ1-3; no clear D gene. Trimming left V 5 bases short and J 4 bases short, with 2 bases between. Germline V lookup: CDR1 KGHDR, CDR2 SFDVKD. The CDR3 sequence is 11 residues long. CDR3 nucleotides: TGTGCCACCAGTGGCGGAAACACCATATATTTT. This translates into CATSGGNTIYF.

The chain joins TRBV5-1 to TRBJ2-3, with D uncertain. Per germline, CDR1 SGHRS and CDR2 YFSETQ. The CDR3 spans 14 residues. V lost 0 bases and J 0 bases, leaving 5 bases between the germline ends. The CDR3, as DNA: TGCGCCAGCAGCTTGGCAGCGAGCACAGATACGCAGTATTTT. This gives the protein CASSLAASTDTQYF. Using reference TRBV5-1 and TRBJ2-3 for the parts outside the CDR3, the full variable domain is KAGVTQTPRYLIKTRGQQVTLSCSPISGHRSVSWYQQTPGQGLQFLFEYFSETQRNKGNFPGRFSGRQFSNSRSEMNVSTLELGDSALYLCASSLAASTDTQYFGPGTRLTVL.

The chain couples TRBV24-1 to TRBJ2-3; 11 bases line up with TRBD1. CDR1 and CDR2 from the germline V gene are KGHDR and SFDVKD. The ends lost 5 bases at V and 5 bases at J; junction bases unmatched: 5. CDR3 size: 15 residues. CDR3: CATSVRGTGGDTQYF. The CDR3 nucleotides read TGTGCCACCAGTGTTAGGGGGACAGGGGGAGATACGCAGTATTTT.

The chain employs TRBV6-5 and TRBJ2-2; tentatively, D is TRBD2 (5 bases). Germline V gene lookup returns CDR1 MNHEY and CDR2 SVGAGI. V shed 2 bases and J shed 4 bases, with 8 bases lying between them. This CDR3 region has 14 residues. The CDR3 region has the DNA TGTGCCAGCAGTTACAAAGGGAGCACCGGGGAGCTGTTTTTT. This sequence encodes CASSYKGSTGELFF.

The rearrangement uses TRBV27 and TRBJ2-1; TRBD2 matches 12 bases. This CDR3 is 16 amino acids long. V dropped 2 bases and J dropped 11; count of bases not matched to a gene: 10. Germline lookup yields CDR1 MNHEY and CDR2 SMNVEV (reference sequence). The CDR3 spells CASSLPETSGSFQQFF. The CDR3 bases are TGTGCCAGCAGTTTACCAGAGACTAGCGGGAGTTTTCAGCAGTTCTTC.

This clone was seen a few times. The chain uses TRBV30 and TRBJ1-2; D is possibly TRBD1 (6 bases). Germline CDR1 is GTSNPN and CDR2 is SVGIG (reference sequence). V lost 6 bases and J lost 3, with 17 bases in between. This CDR3 contains 14 residues. The CDR3 nucleotides read TGTGCCTGTGGAGAGGGACACAGGGACTATGGCTACACCTTC. This codes for CACGEGHRDYGYTF.

The CDR3 coding sequence is TGCGCCAGCAGCTTGAGTAGCGGGAGTGTTCCCGGGGAGCTGTTTTTT. Translation: CASSLSSGSVPGELFF. V usage is TRBV5-1 and J usage is TRBJ2-2, with 9 bases lining up with TRBD2. V trimming: 1 base; J trimming: 6 bases; junction bases outside the gene matches: 7. Germline V gives CDR1 SGHRS, CDR2 YFSETQ. The CDR3 is 16 residues long.